The text below deals with one T cell receptor beta chain. RNA transcripts gave rise to amplified TCR beta CDR3 regions. The TCR CDR3 first-round RT-PCR relied on the HTBI primer set. TCRdb re-called the multiplex PCR reads through MiXCR, storing one row per CDR3 protein. The repertoire includes hundreds of thousands of distinct CDR3 sequences, approximately 18% of them detected once, and 15% to 20% sits in the top ten. The sample originates from a study of T cells in Graves' hyperthyroidism and ophthalmopathy. Trimming removed 2 bases at V and 0 bases at J, with 11 bases between. This CDR3 has 15 residues. Germline-derived CDR1 and CDR2 are SGHVS and FQNEAQ. Orbital computed tomography, thyroid ultrasound, serum thyroxine and TRAb, and clinical symptoms together informed the diagnoses. Sample collection date corresponds to first hyperthyroidism diagnosis, prior to any ophthalmopathy symptoms.

The material sequenced was blood. The gene calls are TRBV7-8 and TRBJ2-7; unclear D gene. This clonotype originated in a woman in her forties or fifties with Graves' hyperthyroidism that later progressed to Graves' ophthalmopathy. This chain's CDR3 is CASSLNFLSSYEQYF. CDR3 nucleotides: TGTGCCAGCAGCTTAAATTTTTTAAGCTCCTACGAGCAGTACTTC.